The clone carrying this TCR delta chain was detected a few times. The antigen is undetermined. The template was reverse-transcribed extracted RNA. Multiplex PCR used pooled V-gene forward primers and a constant-region reverse primer to amplify CDR3s. TCRdb reprocessed the multiplex PCR reads using CATT. The table includes around 56,000 delta-chain clones, roughly 16% detected once. This specimen comes from a study of Vδ1+ human thymocytes. After alphabeta T cell depletion, CD3+ Vdelta1+ Vdelta2- thymocytes were sorted. Vdelta1+ thymocyte sorts reached between roughly 98% and 99.6% purity. This CDR3 has 23 amino acids. Trimming at V came to 0 bases and at J to 0 bases, leaving 25 bases not matched to a gene. Germline V gives CDR1 GEAIGNYY, CDR2 EKD. Whole-study findings and limits: TRG sequences recurred across donors, whereas TRD sequences stayed essentially private. In the thymus, TRG and TRD repertoires looked highly polyclonal with Gaussian CDR3 lengths. Unlike peripheral blood Vdelta1+ controls, thymic delta-chain sequences included roughly 18% Vdelta2 and few Vdelta3.

The sequence came from a girl less than two years old who had congenital heart surgery. The V gene is TRDV2, the J gene TRDJ1, with 9 bases fitting TRDD3. Sequencing input: Vdelta1+ gamma-delta thymocytes from the thymus. Noted subset: FACS-sorted CD3+ TCRalphabeta- TCRVdelta1+ TCRVdelta2- thymocytes. CDR3 residues: CACDTGSGCLRGIQIGYTDKLIF. CDR3 nucleotide sequence: TGTGCCTGTGACACCGGAAGTGGATGCCTTCGGGGGATACAGATAGGGTACACCGATAAACTCATCTTT.